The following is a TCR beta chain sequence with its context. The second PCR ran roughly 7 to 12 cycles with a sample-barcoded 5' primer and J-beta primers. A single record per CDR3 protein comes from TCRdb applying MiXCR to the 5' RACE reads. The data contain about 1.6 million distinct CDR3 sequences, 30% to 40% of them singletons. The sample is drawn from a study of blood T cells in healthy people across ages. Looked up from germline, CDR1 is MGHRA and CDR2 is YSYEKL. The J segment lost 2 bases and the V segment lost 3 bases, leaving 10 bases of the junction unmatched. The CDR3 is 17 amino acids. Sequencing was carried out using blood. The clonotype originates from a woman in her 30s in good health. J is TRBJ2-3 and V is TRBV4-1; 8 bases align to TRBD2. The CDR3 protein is CASSQATSGLTTDTQYF. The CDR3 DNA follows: TGCGCCAGCAGCCAGGCCACTAGCGGCCTAACCACAGATACGCAGTATTTT.